Detailed here is one T cell receptor (beta chain). The data derive from a study of cytomegalovirus exposure and HLA in healthy donors. PCR was performed using 60 Vbeta and 13 Jbeta primers. The data were produced by immunoSEQ multiplex PCR, yet TCRdb's version contains in-frame clones alone and is incomplete. This repertoire includes around 60,000 clones. The TCR originated in a woman younger than 30 in good health and CMV-seronegative. Sequenced sample: PBMCs.

The CDR3 protein is CASSTDRGEDCGYTF. For the CDR3, the DNA is TGTGCCAGCAGTACCGACAGGGGGGAGGACTGTGGCTACACCTTC. The chain recombines TRBV6-6 with TRBJ1-2, with 9 bases fitting TRBD1. The CDR3 runs to 15 residues. The V gene's germline CDR1 is MNHNY and CDR2 SVGAGI (reference sequence). V shed 5 bases, J shed 7 bases, and the junction held 11 bases outside the gene matches.